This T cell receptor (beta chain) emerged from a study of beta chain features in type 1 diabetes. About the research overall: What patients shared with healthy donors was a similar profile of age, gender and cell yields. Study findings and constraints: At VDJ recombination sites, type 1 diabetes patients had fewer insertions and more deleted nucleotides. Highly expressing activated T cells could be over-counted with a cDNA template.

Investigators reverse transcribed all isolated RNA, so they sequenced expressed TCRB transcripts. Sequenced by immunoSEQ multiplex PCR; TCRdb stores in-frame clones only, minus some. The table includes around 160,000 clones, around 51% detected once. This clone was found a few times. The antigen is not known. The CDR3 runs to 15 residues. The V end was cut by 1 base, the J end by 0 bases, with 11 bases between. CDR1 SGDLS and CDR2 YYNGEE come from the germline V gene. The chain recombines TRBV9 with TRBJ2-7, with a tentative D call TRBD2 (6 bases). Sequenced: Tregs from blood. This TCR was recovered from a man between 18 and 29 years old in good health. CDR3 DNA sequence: TGTGCCAGCAGCGTACGTGGGGGACTCTCCTACGAGCAGTACTTC. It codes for CASSVRGGLSYEQYF.